The 17 T cell receptor beta chains given below trace back to one sample, sequenced in a study of T cells in localized non-small cell lung cancer. The data were produced by immunoSEQ multiplex PCR, yet TCRdb's version contains in-frame clones alone and is incomplete. The sample gives tens of thousands of clones, over 75% of which show up once; just under 20% is in the top ten. The sample in question was peripheral blood, obtained before any cancer treatment. These receptors came from a female donor over 55 with stage II squamous cell lung carcinoma.

The chain uses TRBV2 and TRBJ1-2; D might be TRBD1 (5 bases). Trimming took off 3 bases at V and 11 bases at J, with 19 bases between the two ends. The CDR3 has 14 residues. Germline CDR1 reads SNHLY; CDR2 reads FYNNEI. For the CDR3, the DNA is TGTGCCAGCAGTGAGGGAGGGACCCTTGGGCGGTACACCTTC. Encoded protein: CASSEGGTLGRYTF.

This sequence joins TRBV5-6 and TRBJ2-5, with TRBD1 identical over 7 bases. The CDR3 totals 14 residues. The germline gives CDR1 SGHDT, CDR2 YYEEEE. The V segment lost 4 bases and the J segment 4 bases; nucleotides outside the gene matches: 7. In DNA form, the CDR3 reads TGTGCCAGCAGCCGGGACAGTGCAGCAGAGACCCAGTACTTC. It codes for CASSRDSAAETQYF.

The chain carries TRBV5-6 and TRBJ2-1, with 12 bases that match TRBD1. The CDR3 runs 15 residues. The junction had 5 bases not matched to a gene; V was cut back by 2 bases and J by 8 bases. Germline V gene data show CDR1 as SGHDT and CDR2 as YYEEEE. CDR3 coding DNA: TGTGCCAGCAGCTTTCTCGGGACAGGGGGCGATGAGCAGTTCTTC. Protein sequence: CASSFLGTGGDEQFF.

The gene calls are TRBV6-6 and TRBJ1-1, with TRBD1 as a possible D gene (6 bases). The ends were cut back, 6 bases at V and 7 bases at J, with 15 bases in the middle. The germline V gene has CDR1 MNHNY and CDR2 SVGAGI (reference sequence). The CDR3 loop spans 13 amino acids. The CDR3 DNA reads TGTGCCAGCAGAGCTAGCGGGGGACATGAAGCTTTCTTT. As protein: CASRASGGHEAFF.

The rearrangement uses TRBV29-1 and TRBJ1-3; D may be TRBD1 (6 bases). Germline V gene data show CDR1 as SQVTM and CDR2 as ANQGSEA. Trimming left V 7 bases short and J 3 bases short, with 10 bases between. The CDR3 covers 12 residues. The CDR3 sequence: CSASGDGNTIYF. The CDR3 DNA reads TGCAGCGCCTCAGGGGATGGAAACACCATATATTTT.

The CDR3, as DNA: TGTGCCAGCAGCTTAGAACCCAGGGGTGGAAACACCATATATTTT. Its translation is CASSLEPRGGNTIYF. The chain has TRBV7-2 and TRBJ1-3, with D perhaps TRBD1 (6 bases). Germline values: CDR1 SGHTA, CDR2 FQGNSA. Deletions cut 1 base from V and 3 bases from J, with 10 bases between. CDR3 size: 15 residues.

The J gene is TRBJ1-1, the V gene TRBV29-1; a possible D gene is TRBD1 (6 bases). CDR3 size: 17 residues. V shed 3 bases and J shed 0 bases, with 20 bases lying between them. The germline V gene encodes CDR1 SQVTM and CDR2 ANQGSEA. CDR3 DNA: TGCAGCGTTGACCTACAGGGAATAGGGACGATGAACACTGAAGCTTTCTTT. Residues: CSVDLQGIGTMNTEAFF.

The V and J genes are TRBV6-6 and TRBJ1-2; D is possibly TRBD1 (6 bases). Germline-derived CDR1 and CDR2 are MNHNY and SVGAGI (reference sequence). Trimming took off 0 bases at V and 8 bases at J, with 13 bases between the two ends. The CDR3 totals 14 residues. The CDR3 here is CASSYSEGGKGYTF. The CDR3 DNA reads as TGTGCCAGCAGTTACTCGGAAGGGGGGAAAGGCTACACCTTC.

The chain couples TRBV6-6 to TRBJ1-2; 7 bases line up with TRBD1. Germline V gene lookup returns CDR1 MNHNY and CDR2 SVGAGI (reference sequence). The trim removed 5 bases at V and 4 bases at J, leaving 10 bases unmatched. This CDR3 has 15 amino acids. The CDR3 DNA follows: TGTGCCAGCAGTGATAGCAGGGGGAGCGGCTATGGCTACACCTTC. It translates to CASSDSRGSGYGYTF.

This clone was counted only a few times. The chain uses TRBV13 and TRBJ1-5; D perhaps matches TRBD1 (6 bases). The V gene lost 4 bases and the J gene lost 2 bases, with 15 bases spanning the gap. This CDR3 is 16 amino acids long. Per germline, CDR1 PRHDT and CDR2 FYEKMQ (reference sequence). CDR3 residues: CASSSRGAGGNQPQHF. CDR3 bases: TGTGCCAGCAGCTCTCGGGGGGCCGGGGGCAATCAGCCCCAGCATTTT.

This chain uses TRBV15 with TRBJ2-3, with 8 positions matching TRBD2. This CDR3 comprises 16 residues. V lost 5 bases to trimming and J lost 4 bases; unmatched junction nucleotides: 11. CDR1 and CDR2 (germline): LNHNV, YYDKDF (reference sequence). The CDR3 sequence: CATSVRLAGRSDTQYF. As DNA, the CDR3 is TGTGCCACCAGCGTAAGGTTAGCGGGGAGATCAGATACGCAGTATTTT.

This chain connects TRBV20-1 to TRBJ2-3; no clear D. V dropped 3 bases and J dropped 1 base, with 2 bases sitting between them. The CDR3 is made up of 11 amino acids. From germline, CDR1 is DFQATT and CDR2 SNEGSKA (reference sequence). Here the CDR3 DNA reads TGCAGTGCTAGTGGCACAGATACGCAGTATTTT. It yields the protein CSASGTDTQYF.

As for this clone: The sample carries other DNA sequences with the same CDR3. This sequence joins TRBV6-1 and TRBJ1-2; 7 positions agree with TRBD1. V was pared by 1 base and J by 4 bases, with 3 bases of the junction left unmatched. From germline, CDR1 is MNHNS and CDR2 SASEGT. The CDR3 is 14 residues long. CDR3 region: CASSEGTGLYGYTF. The CDR3 nucleotides are TGTGCCAGCAGTGAAGGGACAGGCCTCTATGGCTACACCTTC.

The V and J genes are TRBV11-2 and TRBJ2-6; D is ambiguous. The CDR3 contains 12 residues. The germline CDR1 and CDR2 sequences are SGHAT and FQNNGV. V was pared by 4 bases and J by 4 bases, with 2 bases between. CDR3 loop: CASSSGANVLTF. The CDR3 nucleotides read TGTGCCAGCAGCTCCGGGGCCAACGTCCTGACTTTC.

The chain couples TRBV6-5 to TRBJ2-1, with D maybe TRBD1 (6 bases). Trimming removed 4 bases from V and 6 bases from J, with 7 bases in between. Germline V gene data show CDR1 as MNHEY and CDR2 as SVGAGI. This CDR3 is 12 amino acids long. CDR3 sequence (DNA): TGTGCCAGCAGTTTAGGGGGCAATGAGCAGTTCTTC. This codes for CASSLGGNEQFF.

The rearrangement links TRBV11-1 to TRBJ2-5; 12 bases agree with TRBD2. CDR1 is SGHAT, CDR2 FQDESV, per germline (reference sequence). The CDR3 loop spans 16 amino acids. The trim removed 5 bases at V and 1 base at J, leaving 5 bases unmatched. As DNA, the CDR3 is TGTGCCAGCAGCCCTCGGACTAGCGGGGCCCAAGAGACCCAGTACTTC. Amino acids: CASSPRTSGAQETQYF.

V gene TRBV5-4 combines with J gene TRBJ1-1; 8 bases agree with TRBD1. The CDR3 is 16 residues long. Per germline, CDR1 SGHNT and CDR2 YYREEE (reference sequence). V dropped 5 bases and J dropped 8; count of bases not matched to a gene: 17. Here the CDR3 reads CASRRTGNLTSKEAFF. CDR3 in DNA: TGTGCCAGCAGACGGACAGGGAATTTAACGTCTAAGGAAGCTTTCTTT.